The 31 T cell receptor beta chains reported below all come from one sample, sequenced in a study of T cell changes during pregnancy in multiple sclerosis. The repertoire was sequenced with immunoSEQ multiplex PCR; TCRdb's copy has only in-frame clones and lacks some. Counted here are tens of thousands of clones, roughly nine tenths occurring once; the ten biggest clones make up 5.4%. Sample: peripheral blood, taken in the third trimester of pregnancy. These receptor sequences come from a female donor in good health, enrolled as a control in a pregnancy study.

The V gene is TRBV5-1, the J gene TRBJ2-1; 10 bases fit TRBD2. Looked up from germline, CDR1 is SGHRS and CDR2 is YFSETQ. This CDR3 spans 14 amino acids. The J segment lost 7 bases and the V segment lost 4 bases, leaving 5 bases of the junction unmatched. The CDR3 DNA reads TGCGCCAGCAGCCCGGGACTAGCGTCGAATGAGCAGTTCTTC. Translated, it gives CASSPGLASNEQFF. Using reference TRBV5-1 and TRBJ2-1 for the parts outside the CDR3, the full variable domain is KAGVTQTPRYLIKTRGQQVTLSCSPISGHRSVSWYQQTPGQGLQFLFEYFSETQRNKGNFPGRFSGRQFSNSRSEMNVSTLELGDSALYLCASSPGLASNEQFFGPGTRLTVL.

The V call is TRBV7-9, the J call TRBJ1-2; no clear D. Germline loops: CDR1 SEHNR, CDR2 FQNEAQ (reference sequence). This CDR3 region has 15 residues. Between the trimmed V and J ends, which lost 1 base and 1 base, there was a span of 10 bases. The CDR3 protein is CASSLGRRDNYGYTF. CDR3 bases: TGTGCCAGCAGCTTAGGAAGGCGGGATAACTATGGCTACACCTTC.

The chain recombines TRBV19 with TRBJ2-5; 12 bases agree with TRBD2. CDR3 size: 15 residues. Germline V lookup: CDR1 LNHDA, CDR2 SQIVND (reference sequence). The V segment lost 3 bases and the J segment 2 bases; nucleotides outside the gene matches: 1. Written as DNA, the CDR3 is TGTGCCAGTAGTATGACTAGCGGGGGACAAGAGACCCAGTACTTC. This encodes CASSMTSGGQETQYF.

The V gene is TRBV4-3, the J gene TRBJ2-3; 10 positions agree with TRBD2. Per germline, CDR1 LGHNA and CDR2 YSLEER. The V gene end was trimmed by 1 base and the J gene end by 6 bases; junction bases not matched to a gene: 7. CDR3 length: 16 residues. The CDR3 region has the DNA TGCGCCAGCAGCCAAGTAATAGCGGGGGGCGGGGATACGCAGTATTTT. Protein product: CASSQVIAGGGDTQYF.

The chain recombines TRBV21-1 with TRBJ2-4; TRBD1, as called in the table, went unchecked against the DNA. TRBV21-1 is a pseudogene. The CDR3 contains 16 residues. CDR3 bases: TGTGCCAGCATCCCAGGGGTCCCCTTAGCCAAAAACATTCAGTACTTC. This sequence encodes CASIPGVPLAKNIQYF.

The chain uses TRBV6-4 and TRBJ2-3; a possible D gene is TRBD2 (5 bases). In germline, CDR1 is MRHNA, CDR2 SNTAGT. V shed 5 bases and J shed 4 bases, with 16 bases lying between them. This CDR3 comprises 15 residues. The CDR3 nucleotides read TGTGCCAGCAGTCTTCACGGGTCGGAGGCAGATACGCAGTATTTT. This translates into CASSLHGSEADTQYF.

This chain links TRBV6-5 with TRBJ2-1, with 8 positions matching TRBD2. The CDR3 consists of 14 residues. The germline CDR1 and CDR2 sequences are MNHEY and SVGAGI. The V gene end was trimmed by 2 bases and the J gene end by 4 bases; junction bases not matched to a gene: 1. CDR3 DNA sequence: TGTGCCAGCAGTTACGGGACTAGATACAATGAGCAGTTCTTC. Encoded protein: CASSYGTRYNEQFF.

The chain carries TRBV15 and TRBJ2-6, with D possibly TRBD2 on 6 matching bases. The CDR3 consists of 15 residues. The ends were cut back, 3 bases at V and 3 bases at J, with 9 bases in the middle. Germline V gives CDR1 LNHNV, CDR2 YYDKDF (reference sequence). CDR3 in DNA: TGTGCCACCAGCAGGGGGGGAAGTGGGGCCAACGTCCTGACTTTC. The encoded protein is CATSRGGSGANVLTF.

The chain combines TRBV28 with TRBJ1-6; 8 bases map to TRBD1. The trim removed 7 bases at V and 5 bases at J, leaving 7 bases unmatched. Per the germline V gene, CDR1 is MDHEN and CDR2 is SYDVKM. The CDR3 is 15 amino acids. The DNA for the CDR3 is TGTGCCAGCATTCAAAGACAGGGGAATAATTCACCCCTCCACTTT. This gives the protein CASIQRQGNNSPLHF.

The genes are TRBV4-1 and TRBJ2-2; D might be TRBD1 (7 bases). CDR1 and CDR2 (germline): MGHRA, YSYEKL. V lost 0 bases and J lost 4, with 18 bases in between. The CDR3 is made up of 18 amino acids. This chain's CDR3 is CASSQDLGGGTATGELFF. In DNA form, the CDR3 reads TGCGCCAGCAGCCAAGATCTAGGGGGCGGGACGGCCACCGGGGAGCTGTTTTTT.

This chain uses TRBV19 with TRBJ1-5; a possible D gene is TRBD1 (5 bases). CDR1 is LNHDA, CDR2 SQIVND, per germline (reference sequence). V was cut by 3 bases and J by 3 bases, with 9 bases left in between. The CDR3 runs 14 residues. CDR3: CASSIRGINQPQHF. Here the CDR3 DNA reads TGTGCCAGTAGTATCCGGGGGATCAATCAGCCCCAGCATTTT.

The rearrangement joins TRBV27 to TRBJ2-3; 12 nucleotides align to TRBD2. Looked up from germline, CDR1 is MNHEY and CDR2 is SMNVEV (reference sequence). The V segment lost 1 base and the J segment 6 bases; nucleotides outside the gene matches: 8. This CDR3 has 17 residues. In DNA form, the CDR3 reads TGTGCCAGCAGTTTATTACCTAGCGGGAGGGCCGGGGATACGCAGTATTTT. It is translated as CASSLLPSGRAGDTQYF.

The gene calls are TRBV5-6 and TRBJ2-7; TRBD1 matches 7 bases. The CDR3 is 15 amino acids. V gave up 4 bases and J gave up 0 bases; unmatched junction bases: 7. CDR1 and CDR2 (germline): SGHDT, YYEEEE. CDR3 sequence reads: CASSPGQVYSYEQYF. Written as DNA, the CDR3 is TGTGCCAGCAGCCCTGGACAGGTATACTCCTACGAGCAGTACTTC.

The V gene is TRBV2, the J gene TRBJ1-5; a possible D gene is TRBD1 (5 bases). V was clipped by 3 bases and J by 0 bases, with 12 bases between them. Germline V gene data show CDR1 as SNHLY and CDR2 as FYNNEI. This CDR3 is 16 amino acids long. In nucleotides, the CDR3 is TGTGCCAGCAGTGAGGGGCAGCTTTATAGCAATCAGCCCCAGCATTTT. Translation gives CASSEGQLYSNQPQHF. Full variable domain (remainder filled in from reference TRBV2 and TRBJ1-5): EPEVTQTPSHQVTQMGQEVILRCVPISNHLYFYWYRQILGQKVEFLVSFYNNEISEKSEIFDDQFSVERPDGSNFTLKIRSTKLEDSAMYFCASSEGQLYSNQPQHFGDGTRLSIL.

CDR3 sequence reads: CASSLASGGIRTGELFF. The CDR3, as DNA: TGTGCCAGCAGCTTGGCCTCTGGGGGGATCCGCACCGGGGAGCTGTTTTTT. This chain links TRBV5-5 with TRBJ2-2; a weak D match, TRBD2 (6 bases). V shed 0 bases and J shed 4 bases, with 16 bases lying between them. Germline assignment: CDR1 SGHKS and CDR2 YYEKEE (reference sequence). This CDR3 region has 17 residues.

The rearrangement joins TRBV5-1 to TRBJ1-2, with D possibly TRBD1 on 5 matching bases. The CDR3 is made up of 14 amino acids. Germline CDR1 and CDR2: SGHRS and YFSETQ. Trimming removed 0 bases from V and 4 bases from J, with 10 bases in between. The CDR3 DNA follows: TGCGCCAGCAGCTTGGATGGGGCCGGCTATGGCTACACCTTC. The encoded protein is CASSLDGAGYGYTF.

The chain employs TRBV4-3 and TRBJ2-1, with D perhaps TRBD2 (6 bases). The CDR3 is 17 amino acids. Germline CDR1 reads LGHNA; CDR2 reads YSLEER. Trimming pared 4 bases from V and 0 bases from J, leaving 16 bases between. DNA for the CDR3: TGCGCCAGCAGCCCCTCGCGGGACGGGAGCTCCTACAATGAGCAGTTCTTC. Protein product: CASSPSRDGSSYNEQFF.

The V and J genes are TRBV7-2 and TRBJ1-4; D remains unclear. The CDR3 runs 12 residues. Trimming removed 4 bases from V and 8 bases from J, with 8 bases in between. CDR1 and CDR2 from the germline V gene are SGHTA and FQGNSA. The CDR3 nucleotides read TGTGCCAGCAGCTCCCCGTTCGAAAAACTGTTTTTT. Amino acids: CASSSPFEKLFF.

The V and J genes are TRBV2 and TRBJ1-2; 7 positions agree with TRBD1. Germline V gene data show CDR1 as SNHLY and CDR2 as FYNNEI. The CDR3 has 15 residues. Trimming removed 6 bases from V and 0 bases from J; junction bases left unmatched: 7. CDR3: CASRPGTAPNYGYTF. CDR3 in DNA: TGTGCCAGCAGACCGGGGACAGCTCCTAACTATGGCTACACCTTC.

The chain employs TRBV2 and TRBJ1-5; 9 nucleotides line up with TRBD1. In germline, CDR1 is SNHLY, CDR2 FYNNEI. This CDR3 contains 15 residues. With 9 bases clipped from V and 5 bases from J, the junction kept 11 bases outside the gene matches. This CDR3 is CASTLSGTGYQPQHF. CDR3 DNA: TGTGCCAGTACCTTATCCGGGACAGGGTATCAGCCCCAGCATTTT.

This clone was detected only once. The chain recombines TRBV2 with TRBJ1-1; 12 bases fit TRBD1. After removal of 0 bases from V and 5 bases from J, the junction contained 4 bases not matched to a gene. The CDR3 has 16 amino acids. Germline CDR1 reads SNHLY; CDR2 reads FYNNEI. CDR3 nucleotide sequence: TGTGCCAGCAGTGAAGCTCTGGGACAGGGGGCAACTGAAGCTTTCTTT. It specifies CASSEALGQGATEAFF.

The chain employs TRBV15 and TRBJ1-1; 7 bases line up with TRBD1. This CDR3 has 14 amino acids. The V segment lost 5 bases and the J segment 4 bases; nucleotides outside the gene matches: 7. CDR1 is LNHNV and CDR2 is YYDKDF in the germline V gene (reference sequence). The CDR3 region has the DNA TGTGCCACCAGCCTTCACAGGGGTATCACTGAAGCTTTCTTT. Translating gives CATSLHRGITEAFF.

This CDR3 reads CASSPRLADTQYF. CDR3 nucleotides: TGTGCCAGCAGCCCACGACTAGCGGATACGCAGTATTTT. The chain links TRBV7-2 to TRBJ2-3; 8 bases agree with TRBD2. J gave up 6 bases and V 5 bases, and 4 bases lay outside the gene matches. Germline CDR1 is SGHTA and CDR2 is FQGNSA. The CDR3 has 13 amino acids.

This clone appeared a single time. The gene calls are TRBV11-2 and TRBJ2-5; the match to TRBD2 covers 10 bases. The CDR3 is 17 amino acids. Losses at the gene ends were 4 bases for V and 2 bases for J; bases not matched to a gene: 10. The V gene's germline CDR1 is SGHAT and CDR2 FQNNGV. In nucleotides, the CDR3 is TGTGCCAGCAGCTCTTATCGGAGCGGGGGGGATCAAGAGACCCAGTACTTC. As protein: CASSSYRSGGDQETQYF.

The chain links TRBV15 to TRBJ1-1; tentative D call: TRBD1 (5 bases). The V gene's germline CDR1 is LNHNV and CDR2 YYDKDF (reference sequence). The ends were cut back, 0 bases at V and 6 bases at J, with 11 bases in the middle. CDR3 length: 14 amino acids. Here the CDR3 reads CATSRDRQTSEAFF. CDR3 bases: TGTGCCACCAGCAGAGATAGACAGACGTCTGAAGCTTTCTTT.

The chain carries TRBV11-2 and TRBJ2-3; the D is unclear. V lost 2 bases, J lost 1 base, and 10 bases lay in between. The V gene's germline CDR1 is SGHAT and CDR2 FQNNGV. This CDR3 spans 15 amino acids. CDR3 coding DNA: TGTGCCAGCAGCTTATTCTCCTCCCGCACAGATACGCAGTATTTT. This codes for CASSLFSSRTDTQYF.

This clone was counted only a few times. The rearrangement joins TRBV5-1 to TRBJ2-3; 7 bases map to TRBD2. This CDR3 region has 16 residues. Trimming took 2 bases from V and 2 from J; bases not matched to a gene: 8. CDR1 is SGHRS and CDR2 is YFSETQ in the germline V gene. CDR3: CASSFRAAGITDTQYF. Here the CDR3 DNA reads TGCGCCAGCAGCTTCCGTGCAGCGGGGATCACAGATACGCAGTATTTT.

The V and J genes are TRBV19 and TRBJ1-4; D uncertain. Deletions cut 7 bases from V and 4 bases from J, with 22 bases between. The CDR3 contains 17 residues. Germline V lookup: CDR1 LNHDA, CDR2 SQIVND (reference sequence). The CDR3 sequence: CASNSDSRRRNNEKLFF. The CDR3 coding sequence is TGTGCCAGTAACTCGGACTCTCGCCGGAGAAATAATGAAAAACTGTTTTTT.

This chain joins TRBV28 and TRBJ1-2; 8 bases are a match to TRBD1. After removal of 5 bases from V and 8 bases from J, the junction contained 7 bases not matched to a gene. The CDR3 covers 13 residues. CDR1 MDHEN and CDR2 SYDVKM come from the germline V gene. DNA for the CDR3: TGTGCCAGCAGTCCCCAGGGGGCTTGGGGCTACACCTTC. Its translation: CASSPQGAWGYTF.

The CDR3 here is CASSWGWGVGYTF. The CDR3 region has the DNA TGTGCCAGCAGCTGGGGATGGGGGGTAGGCTACACCTTC. The genes are TRBV6-5 and TRBJ1-2; D perhaps matches TRBD1 (5 bases). V lost 6 bases and J 8 bases, leaving 16 bases between the germline ends. This CDR3 contains 13 residues. Germline V CDR1 and CDR2: MNHEY, SVGAGI.

The CDR3 reads CASSSSPGQETQYF. As DNA, the CDR3 is TGTGCCAGCAGTTCCTCCCCGGGCCAAGAGACCCAGTACTTC. The chain is built from TRBV6-5 and TRBJ2-5; D gene unclear. Germline V gives CDR1 MNHEY, CDR2 SVGAGI. V was trimmed by 4 bases and J by 1 base, leaving 10 bases between them. The CDR3 spans 14 residues.